The clone carrying this T cell receptor (beta chain) was seen a handful of times. Roughly 2 micrograms of genomic DNA, which was extracted from cryopreserved PBMCs, served as the material used for the TCR beta libraries. The CDR3 extends over 15 amino acids. CDR1 MNHEY and CDR2 SMNVEV come from the germline V gene (reference sequence). Unmatched junction bases numbered 8, after V lost 5 bases and J lost 4 bases. The record originates from a study of cytotoxic CD8 clonotypes in ibrutinib-treated CLL. The table came from immunoSEQ multiplex PCR; TCRdb's copy has only in-frame clones and leaves some out. The table lists 160,000 or so clones, roughly 90% of them singletons.

This TCR was sampled from a human donor with chronic lymphocytic leukemia. V and J are TRBV27 and TRBJ1-5; the match to TRBD1 covers 7 bases. The sequenced sample was PBMCs, obtained at disease progression, from a patient treated with ibrutinib. The CDR3 DNA sequence: TGTGCCAGCAGTCCCCAGGGACAGCCTAATCAGCCCCAGCATTTT. The encoded protein is CASSPQGQPNQPQHF.